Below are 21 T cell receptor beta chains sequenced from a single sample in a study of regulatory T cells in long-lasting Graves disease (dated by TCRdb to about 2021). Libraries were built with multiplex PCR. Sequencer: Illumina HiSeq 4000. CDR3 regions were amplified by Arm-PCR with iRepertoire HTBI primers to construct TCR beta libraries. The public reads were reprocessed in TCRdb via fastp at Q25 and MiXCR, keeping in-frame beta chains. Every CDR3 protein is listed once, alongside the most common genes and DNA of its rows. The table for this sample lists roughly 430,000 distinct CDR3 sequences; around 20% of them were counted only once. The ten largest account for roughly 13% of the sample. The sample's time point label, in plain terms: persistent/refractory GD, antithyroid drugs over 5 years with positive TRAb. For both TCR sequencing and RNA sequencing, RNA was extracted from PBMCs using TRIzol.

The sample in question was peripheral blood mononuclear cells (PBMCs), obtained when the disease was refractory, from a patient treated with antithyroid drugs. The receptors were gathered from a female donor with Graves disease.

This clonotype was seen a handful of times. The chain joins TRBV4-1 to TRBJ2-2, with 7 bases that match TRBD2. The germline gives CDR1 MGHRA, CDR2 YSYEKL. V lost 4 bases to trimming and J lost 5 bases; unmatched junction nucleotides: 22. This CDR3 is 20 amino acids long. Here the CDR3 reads CASSLPGPPSGGSGTGELFF. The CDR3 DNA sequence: TGCGCCAGCAGCCTCCCCGGTCCCCCCTCGGGCGGGAGTGGGACCGGGGAGCTGTTTTTT.

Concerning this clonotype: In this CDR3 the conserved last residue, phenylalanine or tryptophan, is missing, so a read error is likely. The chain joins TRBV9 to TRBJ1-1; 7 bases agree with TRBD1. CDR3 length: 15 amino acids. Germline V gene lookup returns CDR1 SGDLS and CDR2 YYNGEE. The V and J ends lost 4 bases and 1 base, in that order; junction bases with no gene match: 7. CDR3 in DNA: TGTGCCAGCAGCCCGACAGGGATTAGGAACACTGAAGCTTTCCTT. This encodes CASSPTGIRNTEAFL.

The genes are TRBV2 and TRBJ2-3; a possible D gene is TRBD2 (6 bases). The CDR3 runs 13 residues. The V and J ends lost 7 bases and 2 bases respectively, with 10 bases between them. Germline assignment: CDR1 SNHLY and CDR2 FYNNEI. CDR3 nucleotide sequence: TGTGCCAGCACGGGAGAGATCACAGATACGCAGTATTTT. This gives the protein CASTGEITDTQYF.

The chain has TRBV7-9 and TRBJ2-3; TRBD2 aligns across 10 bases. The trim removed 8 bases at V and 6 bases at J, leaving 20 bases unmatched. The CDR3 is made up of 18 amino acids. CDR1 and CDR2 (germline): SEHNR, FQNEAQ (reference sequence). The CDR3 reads CASELTGPAGGPSDTQYF. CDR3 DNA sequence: TGTGCCAGCGAGCTTACGGGACCAGCGGGAGGGCCGTCGGATACGCAGTATTTT.

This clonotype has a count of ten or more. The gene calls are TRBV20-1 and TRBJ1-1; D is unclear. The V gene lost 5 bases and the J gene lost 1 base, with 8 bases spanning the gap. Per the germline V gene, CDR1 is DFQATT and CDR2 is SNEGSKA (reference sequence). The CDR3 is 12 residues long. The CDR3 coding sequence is TGCAGTGCTTCGAGAGGGAACACTGAAGCTTTCTTT. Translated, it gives CSASRGNTEAFF.

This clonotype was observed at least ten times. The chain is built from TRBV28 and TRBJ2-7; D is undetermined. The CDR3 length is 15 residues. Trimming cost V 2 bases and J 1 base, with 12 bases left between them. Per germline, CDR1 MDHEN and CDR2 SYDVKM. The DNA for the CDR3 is TGTGCCAGCAGTTTAGCAGACATTCTATCCTACGAGCAGTACTTC. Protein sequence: CASSLADILSYEQYF.

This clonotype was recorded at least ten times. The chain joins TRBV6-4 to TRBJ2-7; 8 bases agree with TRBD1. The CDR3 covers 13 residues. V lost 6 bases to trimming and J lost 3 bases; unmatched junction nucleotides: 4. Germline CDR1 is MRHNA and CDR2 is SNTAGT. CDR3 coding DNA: TGTGCCAGCAGGCAGGACAGGGTCTACGAGCAGTACTTC. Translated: CASRQDRVYEQYF.

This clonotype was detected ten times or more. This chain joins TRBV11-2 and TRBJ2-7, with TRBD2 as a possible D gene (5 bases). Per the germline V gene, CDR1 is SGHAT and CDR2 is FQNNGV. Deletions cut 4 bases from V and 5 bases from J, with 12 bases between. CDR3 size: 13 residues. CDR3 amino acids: CASSSRTPDEQYF. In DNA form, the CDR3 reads TGTGCCAGCAGCTCCCGGACTCCCGACGAGCAGTACTTC.

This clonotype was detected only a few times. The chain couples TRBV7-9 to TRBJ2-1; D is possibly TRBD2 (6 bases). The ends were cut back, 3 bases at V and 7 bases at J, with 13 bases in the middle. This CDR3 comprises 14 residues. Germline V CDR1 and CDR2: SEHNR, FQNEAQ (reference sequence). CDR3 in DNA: TGTGCCAGCAGCTTTATGTCCGGAGGGAATGAGCAGTTCTTC. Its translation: CASSFMSGGNEQFF.

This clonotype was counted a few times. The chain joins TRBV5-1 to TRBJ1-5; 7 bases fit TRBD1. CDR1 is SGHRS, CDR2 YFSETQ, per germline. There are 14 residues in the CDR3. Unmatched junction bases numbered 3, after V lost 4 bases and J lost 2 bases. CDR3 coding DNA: TGCGCCAGCAGCGTAACAGGGGGCAATCAGCCCCAGCATTTT. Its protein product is CASSVTGGNQPQHF.

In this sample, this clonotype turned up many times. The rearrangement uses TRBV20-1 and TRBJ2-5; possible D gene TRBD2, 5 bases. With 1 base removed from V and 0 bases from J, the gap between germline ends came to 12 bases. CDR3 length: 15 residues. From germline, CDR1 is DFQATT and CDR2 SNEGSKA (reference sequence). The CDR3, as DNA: TGCAGTGCTAGAGTCTCGCGAGGGAACCAAGAGACCCAGTACTTC. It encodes CSARVSRGNQETQYF.

CDR3 sequence reads: CASSLGGTSASNEQFF. The CDR3 nucleotides are TGTGCCAGCAGCTTAGGAGGGACTAGCGCGTCCAATGAGCAGTTCTTC. The chain joins TRBV11-2 to TRBJ2-1; 10 bases line up with TRBD2. Per germline, CDR1 SGHAT and CDR2 FQNNGV. V was clipped by 1 base and J by 6 bases; unmatched bases: 6. The CDR3 is 16 residues long.

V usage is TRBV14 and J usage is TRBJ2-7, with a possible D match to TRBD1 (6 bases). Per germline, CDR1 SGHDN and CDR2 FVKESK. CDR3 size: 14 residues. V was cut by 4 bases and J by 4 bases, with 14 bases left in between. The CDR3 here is CASSPSGTRYEQYF. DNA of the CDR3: TGTGCCAGCAGCCCCTCCGGGACACGGTACGAGCAGTACTTC.

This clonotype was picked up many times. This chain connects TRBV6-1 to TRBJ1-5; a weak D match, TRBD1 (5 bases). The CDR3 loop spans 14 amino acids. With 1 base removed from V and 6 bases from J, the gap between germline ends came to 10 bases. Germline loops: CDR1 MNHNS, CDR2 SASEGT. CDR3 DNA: TGTGCCAGCAGTGAAGGGCAGGGCGTTCAGCCCCAGCATTTT. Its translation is CASSEGQGVQPQHF.

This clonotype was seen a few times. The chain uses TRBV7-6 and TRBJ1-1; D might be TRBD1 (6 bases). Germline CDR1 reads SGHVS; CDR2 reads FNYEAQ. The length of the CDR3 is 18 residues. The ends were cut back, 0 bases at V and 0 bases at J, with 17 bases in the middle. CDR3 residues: CASSLASLGAGMNTEAFF. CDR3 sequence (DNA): TGTGCCAGCAGCTTAGCCTCTTTGGGGGCGGGGATGAACACTGAAGCTTTCTTT.

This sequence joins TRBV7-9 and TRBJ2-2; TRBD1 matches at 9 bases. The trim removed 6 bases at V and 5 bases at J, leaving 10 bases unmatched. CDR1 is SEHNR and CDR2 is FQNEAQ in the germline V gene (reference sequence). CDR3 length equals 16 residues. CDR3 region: CASSNRDRVRTGELFF. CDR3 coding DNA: TGTGCCAGCAGTAACCGGGACAGGGTGAGGACCGGGGAGCTGTTTTTT.

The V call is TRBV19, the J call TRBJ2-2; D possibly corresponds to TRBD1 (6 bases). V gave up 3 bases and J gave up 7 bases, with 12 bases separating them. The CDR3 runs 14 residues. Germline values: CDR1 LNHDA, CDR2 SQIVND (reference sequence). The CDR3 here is CASSISPGDGELFF. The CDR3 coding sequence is TGTGCCAGTAGTATCTCCCCAGGGGACGGGGAGCTGTTTTTT.

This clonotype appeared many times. CDR3: CASRPASGSQYNEQFF. The CDR3, as DNA: TGTGCCAGCAGGCCCGCTAGCGGGAGTCAATACAATGAGCAGTTCTTC. The V and J genes are TRBV6-1 and TRBJ2-1; 10 bases are a match to TRBD2. The CDR3 contains 16 residues. Looked up from germline, CDR1 is MNHNS and CDR2 is SASEGT. Losses at the gene ends were 6 bases for V and 4 bases for J; bases not matched to a gene: 9.

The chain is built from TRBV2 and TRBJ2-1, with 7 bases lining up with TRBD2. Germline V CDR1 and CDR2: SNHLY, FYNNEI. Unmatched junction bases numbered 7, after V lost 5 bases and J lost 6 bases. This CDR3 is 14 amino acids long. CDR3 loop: CASSRSPSGNEQFF. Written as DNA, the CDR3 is TGTGCCAGCAGTCGAAGCCCTAGCGGCAATGAGCAGTTCTTC.

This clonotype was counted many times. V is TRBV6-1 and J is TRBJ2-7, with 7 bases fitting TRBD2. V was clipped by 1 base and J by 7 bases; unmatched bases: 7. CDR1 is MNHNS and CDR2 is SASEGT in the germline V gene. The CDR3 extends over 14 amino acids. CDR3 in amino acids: CASSEGEGGAEQYF. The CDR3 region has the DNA TGTGCCAGCAGTGAAGGGGAGGGAGGGGCGGAGCAGTACTTC.

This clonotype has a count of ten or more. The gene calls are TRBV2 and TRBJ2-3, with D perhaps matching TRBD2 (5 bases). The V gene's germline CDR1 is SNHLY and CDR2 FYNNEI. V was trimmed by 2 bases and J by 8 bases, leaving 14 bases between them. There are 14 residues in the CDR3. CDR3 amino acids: CASSESGSIGTQYF. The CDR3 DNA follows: TGTGCCAGCAGTGAATCGGGGAGTATAGGTACGCAGTATTTT.